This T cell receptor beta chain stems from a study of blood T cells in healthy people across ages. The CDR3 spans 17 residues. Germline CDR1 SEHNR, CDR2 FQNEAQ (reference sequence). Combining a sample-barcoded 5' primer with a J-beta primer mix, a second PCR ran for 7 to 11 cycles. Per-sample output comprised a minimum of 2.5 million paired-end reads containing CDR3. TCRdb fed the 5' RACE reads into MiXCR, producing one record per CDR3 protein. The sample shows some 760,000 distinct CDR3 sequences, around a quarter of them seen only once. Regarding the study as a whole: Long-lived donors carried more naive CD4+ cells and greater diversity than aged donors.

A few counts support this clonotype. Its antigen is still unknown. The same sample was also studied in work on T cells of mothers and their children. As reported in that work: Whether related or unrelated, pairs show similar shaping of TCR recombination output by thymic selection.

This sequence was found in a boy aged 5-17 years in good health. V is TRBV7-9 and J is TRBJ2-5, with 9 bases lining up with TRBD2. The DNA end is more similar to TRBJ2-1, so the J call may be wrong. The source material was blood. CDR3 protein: CASSATSGYALNNEQFF. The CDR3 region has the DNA TGTGCCAGCAGCGCTACTAGCGGGTACGCACTAAACAATGAGCAGTTCTTC.